These T cell receptor beta chains were read from a single sample in a study of T cells after yellow fever vaccination. TCRdb used MiXCR to reprocess the 5' RACE reads, holding one entry per CDR3 protein. The sample contains about 310,000 distinct CDR3 sequences, less than 4.5% of which appear only once. This specimen was PBMCs, taken on the day of the yellow fever booster vaccination. The receptor set was obtained from a man in his late teens or twenties who received the YFV17D yellow fever vaccine. Both conserved end residues are part of each CDR3. A D gene is named only where the DNA matches it firmly. Expanded clones get a size class; other rows say once, few or many, or leave the size out.

cdr3_aa | cdr3_nt | d_call | clone_size | j_call | v_call
CASAPDQAGANVLTF | TGCGCCAGCGCCCCAGACCAAGCCGGGGCCAACGTCCTGACTTTC | . | many | TRBJ2-6 | TRBV5-1
CASSPPSSYEQYF | TGTGCCAGCTCACCCCCGAGCTCCTACGAGCAGTACTTC | . | many | TRBJ2-7 | TRBV18
CASSVEGGWQTQYF | TGTGCCAGCAGCGTAGAGGGGGGCTGGCAGACCCAGTACTTC | . | many | TRBJ2-5 | TRBV9
CATSRGNWGLAGNTQYF | TGTGCCACCAGCAGAGGAAATTGGGGACTAGCGGGGAATACGCAGTATTTT | TRBD2 | . | TRBJ2-3 | TRBV15
CASSTDGGDTQYF | TGTGCCAGCTCAACGGACGGGGGGGATACGCAGTATTTT | TRBD2 | many | TRBJ2-3 | TRBV7-9
CASSRGLNQPQHF | TGTGCCAGCAGCAGGGGACTAAATCAGCCCCAGCATTTT | . | once | TRBJ1-5 | TRBV7-9
CASSYGGGRADTQYF | TGTGCCAGCAGTTACGGTGGGGGTAGGGCAGATACGCAGTATTTT | . | few | TRBJ2-3 | TRBV6-5
CASSLGGIEQFF | TGTGCCAGCAGTTTGGGGGGGATTGAGCAGTTCTTC | TRBD2 | many | TRBJ2-1 | TRBV6-5
CASSPSRDPLGYTF | TGTGCCAGCTCACCGAGCCGGGACCCACTGGGCTACACCTTC | . | many | TRBJ1-2 | TRBV18
CASSLDPGLVGNSEQFF | TGCGCCAGCAGCTTGGATCCGGGACTAGTGGGGAACAGTGAGCAGTTCTTC | TRBD2 | many | TRBJ2-1 | TRBV5-1
CASSLSLRGRGEKLFF | TGTGCCAGCAGCTTGAGTCTTAGGGGGCGCGGTGAAAAACTGTTTTTT | TRBD1 | many | TRBJ1-4 | TRBV7-2
CASSSDRTGYEQYF | TGTGCCAGCAGCTCGGACAGGACCGGCTACGAGCAGTACTTC | TRBD1 | many | TRBJ2-7 | TRBV7-9
CASSRAGAGDYGYTF | TGCGCCAGCAGCCGGGCAGGGGCTGGGGACTATGGCTACACCTTC | . | few | TRBJ1-2 | TRBV5-1
CASSLAQGMNEQFF | TGCGCCAGCAGCTTGGCGCAGGGTATGAATGAGCAGTTCTTC | . | many | TRBJ2-1 | TRBV5-1
CASSLRGGTGELFF | TGTGCCAGCAGCCTCCGAGGCGGCACCGGGGAGCTGTTTTTT | . | many | TRBJ2-2 | TRBV12-3/TRBV12-4
CASSPRRANYGYTF | TGTGCCAGCTCACCCCGTCGAGCTAACTATGGCTACACCTTC | . | many | TRBJ1-2 | TRBV18
CASSKQGNHNEQFF | TGTGCCAGCAGCAAACAGGGCAACCACAATGAGCAGTTCTTC | . | many | TRBJ2-1 | TRBV7-6
CSGSGGNTDTQYF | TGCAGTGGGTCGGGGGGCAACACAGATACGCAGTATTTT | . | . | TRBJ2-3 | TRBV20-1
CATSRTGGTGELFF | TGTGCCACCAGCAGGACAGGGGGAACCGGGGAGCTGTTTTTT | TRBD1 | . | TRBJ2-2 | TRBV24-1
CAISESIGTSGGASYNEQFF | TGTGCCATCAGTGAGTCGATCGGTACTAGCGGGGGGGCCTCCTACAATGAGCAGTTCTTC | TRBD2 | . | TRBJ2-1 | TRBV10-3
CASSFTGGEQPQHF | TGCGCCAGCAGCTTCACAGGGGGCGAACAGCCCCAGCATTTT | TRBD1 | many | TRBJ1-5 | TRBV5-1
CASSQIDSQGATQPQHF | TGCGCCAGCAGTCAAATCGATTCACAGGGGGCTACTCAGCCCCAGCATTTT | TRBD1 | . | TRBJ1-5 | TRBV23-1
CASGRQGARTEAFF | TGTGCCAGCGGGCGACAGGGGGCGCGGACTGAAGCTTTCTTT | TRBD1 | many | TRBJ1-1 | TRBV12-3/TRBV12-4
CASCRTFLETQYF | TGTGCCAGCTGTCGGACTTTTTTGGAGACCCAGTACTTC | . | few | TRBJ2-5 | TRBV7-2
CASSLQGQGTEAFF | TGTGCCAGCAGCTTACAGGGGCAGGGCACTGAAGCTTTCTTT | TRBD1 | . | TRBJ1-1 | TRBV12-3/TRBV12-4
CASSYMRGTDTQYF | TGTGCCAGCAGTTACATGCGAGGGACAGATACGCAGTATTTT | . | many | TRBJ2-3 | TRBV6-5
CAITQGDTRYTF | TGTGCCATCACCCAGGGTGATACGCGCTACACCTTC | . | few | TRBJ1-2 | TRBV10-3
CASSISQGTLTGELFF | TGTGCCAGCAGCATATCCCAGGGGACCCTCACCGGGGAGCTGTTTTTT | . | few | TRBJ2-2 | TRBV7-6
CASSQEGRGNEQFF | TGCGCCAGCAGCCAAGAGGGCCGAGGCAATGAGCAGTTCTTC | . | few | TRBJ2-1 | TRBV4-3
CASSPIPQETQYF | TGTGCCAGCTCCCCCATCCCACAAGAGACCCAGTACTTC | . | . | TRBJ2-5 | TRBV19
CASSLLTETQYF | TGTGCCAGCAGCTTACTAACAGAGACCCAGTACTTC | . | many | TRBJ2-5 | TRBV7-9
CSASGGEETQYF | TGCAGTGCTAGCGGGGGGGAGGAGACCCAGTACTTC | TRBD2 | many | TRBJ2-5 | TRBV20-1
CASSQYGGSTYNEQFF | TGTGCCAGCAGCCAATACGGAGGCAGTACCTACAATGAGCAGTTCTTC | . | few | TRBJ2-1 | TRBV3-1
CASSAWGRSSTDTQYF | TGCGCCAGCAGCGCCTGGGGACGGTCTAGCACAGATACGCAGTATTTT | . | many | TRBJ2-3 | TRBV5-1
CASSYEVAWAGELFF | TGTGCCAGCAGTTACGAGGTAGCCTGGGCCGGGGAGCTGTTTTTT | . | . | TRBJ2-2 | TRBV6-2/TRBV6-3
CAWSVEAGETQYF | TGTGCCTGGAGTGTAGAAGCGGGAGAGACCCAGTACTTC | . | . | TRBJ2-5 | TRBV30
CASRRWTVNEQFF | TGTGCCAGCAGACGTTGGACGGTCAATGAGCAGTTCTTC | . | many | TRBJ2-1 | TRBV28
CATSDSGVPGGNEQFF | TGTGCCACCAGTGATTCGGGGGTCCCCGGGGGTAATGAGCAGTTCTTC | . | many | TRBJ2-1 | TRBV24-1
CASSSQTSGGRHNEQFF | TGTGCCAGCAGCTCCCAAACCAGCGGGGGGCGGCACAATGAGCAGTTCTTC | TRBD2 | . | TRBJ2-1 | TRBV7-2
CASSPIAGSYNEQFF | TGTGCCAGCAGCCCGATAGCGGGGTCCTACAATGAGCAGTTCTTC | TRBD2 | many | TRBJ2-1 | TRBV7-2
CSATTGLTGELFF | TGCAGCGCGACGACAGGGCTAACCGGGGAGCTGTTTTTT | TRBD1 | . | TRBJ2-2 | TRBV29-1
CASNQAGGSTDTQYF | TGCGCCAGCAACCAAGCGGGGGGAAGCACAGATACGCAGTATTTT | TRBD2 | . | TRBJ2-3 | TRBV4-1
CSARDVERHEKLFF | TGCAGTGCTAGAGATGTTGAACGACATGAAAAACTGTTTTTT | . | few | TRBJ1-4 | TRBV20-1